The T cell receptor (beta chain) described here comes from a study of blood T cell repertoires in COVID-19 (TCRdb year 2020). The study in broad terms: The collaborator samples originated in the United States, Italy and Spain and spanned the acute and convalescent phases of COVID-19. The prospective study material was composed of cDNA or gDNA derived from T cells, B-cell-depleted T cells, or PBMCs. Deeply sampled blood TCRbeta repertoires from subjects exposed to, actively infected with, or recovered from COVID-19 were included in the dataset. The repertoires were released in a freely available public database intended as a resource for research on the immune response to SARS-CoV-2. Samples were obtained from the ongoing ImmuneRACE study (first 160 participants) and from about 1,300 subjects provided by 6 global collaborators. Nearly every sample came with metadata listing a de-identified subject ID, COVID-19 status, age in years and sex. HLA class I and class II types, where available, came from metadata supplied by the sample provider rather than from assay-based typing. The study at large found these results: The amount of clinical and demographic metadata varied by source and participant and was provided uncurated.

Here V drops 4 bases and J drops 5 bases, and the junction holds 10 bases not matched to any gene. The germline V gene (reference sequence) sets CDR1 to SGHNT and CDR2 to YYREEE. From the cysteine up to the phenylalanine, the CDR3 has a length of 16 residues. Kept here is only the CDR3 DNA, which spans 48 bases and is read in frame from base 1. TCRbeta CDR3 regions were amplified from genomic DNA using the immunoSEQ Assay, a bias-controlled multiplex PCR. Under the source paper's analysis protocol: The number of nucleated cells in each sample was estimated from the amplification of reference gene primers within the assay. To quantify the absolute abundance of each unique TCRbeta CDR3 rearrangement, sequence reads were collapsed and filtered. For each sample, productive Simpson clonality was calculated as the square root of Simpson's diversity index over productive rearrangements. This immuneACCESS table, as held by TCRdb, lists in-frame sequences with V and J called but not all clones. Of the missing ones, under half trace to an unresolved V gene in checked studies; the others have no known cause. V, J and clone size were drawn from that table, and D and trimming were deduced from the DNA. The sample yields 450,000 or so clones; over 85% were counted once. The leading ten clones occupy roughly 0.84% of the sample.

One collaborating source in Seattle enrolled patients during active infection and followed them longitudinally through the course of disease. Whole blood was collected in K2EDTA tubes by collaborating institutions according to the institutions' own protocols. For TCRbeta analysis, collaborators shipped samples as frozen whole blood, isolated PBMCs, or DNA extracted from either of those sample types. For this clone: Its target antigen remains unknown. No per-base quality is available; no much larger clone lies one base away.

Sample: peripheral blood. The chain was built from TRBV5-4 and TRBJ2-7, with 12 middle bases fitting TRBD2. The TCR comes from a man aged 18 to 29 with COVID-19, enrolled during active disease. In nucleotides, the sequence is TGTGCCAGCAGCGCGAAACGACTAGCGGGAGCCCACGAGCAGTACTTC. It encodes CASSAKRLAGAHEQYF.